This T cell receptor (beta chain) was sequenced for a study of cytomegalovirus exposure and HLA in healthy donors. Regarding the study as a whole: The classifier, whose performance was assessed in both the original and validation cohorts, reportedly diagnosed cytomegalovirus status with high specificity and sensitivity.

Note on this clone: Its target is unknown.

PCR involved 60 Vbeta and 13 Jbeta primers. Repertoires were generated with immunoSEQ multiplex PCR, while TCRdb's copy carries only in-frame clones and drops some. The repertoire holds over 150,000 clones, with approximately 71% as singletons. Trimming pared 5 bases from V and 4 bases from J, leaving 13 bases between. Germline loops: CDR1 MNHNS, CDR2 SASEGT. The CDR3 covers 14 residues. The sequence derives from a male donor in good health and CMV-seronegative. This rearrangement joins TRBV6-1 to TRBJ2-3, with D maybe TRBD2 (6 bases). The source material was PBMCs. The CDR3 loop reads CASSRASEPDTQYF. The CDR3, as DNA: TGTGCCAGCAGTAGGGCTAGCGAACCAGATACGCAGTATTTT.